Each of the 11 T cell receptor beta chains below was sequenced from the same sample in a study of blood T cell repertoires in COVID-19. Repertoires were generated with immunoSEQ multiplex PCR, while TCRdb's copy carries only in-frame clones and drops some. The table has hundreds of thousands of clones, more than 75% seen once; the top ten hold approximately 6%. The sequencing input was peripheral blood. These receptors all come from an elderly woman with COVID-19, enrolled during active disease.

This chain uses TRBV19 with TRBJ1-5; possible D gene TRBD1, 5 bases. The CDR3 consists of 14 residues. V was trimmed by 6 bases and J by 4 bases, leaving 13 bases between them. Per the germline V gene, CDR1 is LNHDA and CDR2 is SQIVND (reference sequence). CDR3 protein: CASSKGGGNQPQHF. CDR3 sequence (DNA): TGTGCCAGTAGCAAAGGCGGGGGAAATCAGCCCCAGCATTTT.

The rearrangement links TRBV6-6 to TRBJ1-1; D is undetermined. CDR3 length equals 13 residues. From germline, CDR1 is MNHNY and CDR2 SVGAGI (reference sequence). V lost 1 base and J 6 bases, leaving 9 bases between the germline ends. CDR3 protein: CASSYLVRSEAFF. CDR3 DNA sequence: TGTGCCAGCAGTTACTTGGTGAGGTCTGAAGCTTTCTTT.

In this sample, this clone turned up once. The chain has TRBV5-6 and TRBJ2-3; 13 bases fit TRBD2. The junction had 7 bases not matched to a gene; V was cut back by 3 bases and J by 3 bases. CDR1 and CDR2 from the germline V gene are SGHDT and YYEEEE. The CDR3 has 17 amino acids. CDR3 nucleotides: TGTGCCAGCAGCTCCCTGGGACTAGCGGGGTCAACAGATACGCAGTATTTT. Translated, it gives CASSSLGLAGSTDTQYF.

CDR3 in amino acids: CASYETGGIGTAFF. CDR3 sequence (DNA): TGTGCCAGCTATGAGACAGGGGGAATTGGAACTGCTTTCTTT. The V call is TRBV18, the J call TRBJ1-1, with 9 bases identical to TRBD1. CDR1 is KGHSH, CDR2 LQKENI, per germline. The CDR3 extends over 14 amino acids. V gave up 7 bases and J gave up 11 bases; unmatched junction bases: 14.

The chain uses TRBV5-1 and TRBJ2-1; possibly TRBD2 for D (6 bases). The V end was cut by 1 base, the J end by 10 bases, with 12 bases between. Germline CDR1 and CDR2: SGHRS and YFSETQ. This CDR3 region has 13 residues. The CDR3 DNA follows: TGCGCCAGCAGCTTGAACCGGGGGTTGGAGCAGTTCTTC. Translation gives CASSLNRGLEQFF.

This clone was found once. The CDR3, as DNA: TGTGCCAGTAGTATAGGGACAGTGGGACCTACAGATACGCAGTATTTT. It encodes CASSIGTVGPTDTQYF. This rearrangement joins TRBV19 to TRBJ2-3; a weak D match, TRBD1 (6 bases). Trimming took 1 base from V and 3 from J, leaving 14 bases between them. CDR3 size: 16 residues. Germline CDR1 is LNHDA and CDR2 is SQIVND (reference sequence).

The CDR3 spells CASSLLADYEQYV. CDR3 sequence (DNA): TGTGCCAGCAGCCTTCTAGCGGACTACGAGCAGTACGTC. V gene TRBV6-5 combines with J gene TRBJ2-7; 7 bases map to TRBD2. Looked up from germline, CDR1 is MNHEY and CDR2 is SVGAGI. Trimming at V came to 6 bases and at J to 3 bases, leaving 5 bases not matched to a gene. The CDR3 length is 13 residues.

V gene TRBV5-6 combines with J gene TRBJ1-4; no clear D. The CDR3 is 16 amino acids. V was pared by 2 bases and J by 3 bases, with 14 bases between. Germline assignment: CDR1 SGHDT and CDR2 YYEEEE. Written as DNA, the CDR3 is TGTGCCAGCAGCTTTTTAGAAGGGAGCGCTAATGAAAAACTGTTTTTT. Translating gives CASSFLEGSANEKLFF.

Written as DNA, the CDR3 is TGCAGTACCAGGGCCGGATCAATATATTTT. Translation: CSTRAGSIYF. The chain uses TRBV20-1 and TRBJ1-3, with D perhaps TRBD1 (5 bases). The V end was cut by 8 bases, the J end by 13 bases, with 15 bases between. The V gene's germline CDR1 is DFQATT and CDR2 SNEGSKA (reference sequence). There are 10 residues in the CDR3.

The chain joins TRBV3-1 (or the pseudogene TRBV3-2) to TRBJ2-1; 8 nucleotides align to TRBD1. The CDR3 runs 13 residues. CDR1 and CDR2 (germline): LGHDT, YNNKEL (reference sequence). The ends lost 0 bases at V and 13 bases at J; junction bases unmatched: 5. CDR3 sequence reads: CASSQDRTGRQFF. Written as DNA, the CDR3 is TGTGCCAGCAGCCAAGACAGGACAGGGAGACAGTTCTTC.

This chain connects TRBV6-5 to TRBJ1-3; D gene uncertain. There are 15 residues in the CDR3. V gave up 4 bases and J gave up 0 bases, with 10 bases separating them. Germline CDR1 is MNHEY and CDR2 is SVGAGI. CDR3 sequence reads: CASSSKISSGNTIYF. The CDR3 bases are TGTGCCAGCAGTTCAAAGATTAGCTCTGGAAACACCATATATTTT.